This T cell receptor beta chain emerged from a study of blood T cells in healthy people across ages (dated by TCRdb to 2014 to 2015). At the level of the whole study: Template switching captured roughly one uniquely barcoded TCR beta cDNA molecule per two T cells in model experiments. To track age-related changes in TCR beta repertoire diversity, the study relied on deep sequencing normalized with unique cDNA molecular identifiers. Four age groups were formed from the donors: young (average 16 years), middle-aged (around 37), aged (over 55) and long-lived (approximately 78). For two donors (one aged 18 to 30 and one aged 80 or older), the study analyzed two additional independent replicas of 1 million unique cDNA reads from the same blood draw.

Taken from cysteine to phenylalanine, the CDR3 has 12 residues. The kept DNA is CDR3 alone, 36 bases in frame from the first base. As encoded in the germline V gene (reference sequence), CDR1 is DFQATT while CDR2 is SNEGSKA. V loses 6 bases at its end and J loses 3 bases; junction bases beyond the gene matches: 2. To prepare the library, 5' RACE was applied. For sequencing, an Illumina HiSeq 2500 was employed. A second PCR of roughly 6 to 11 cycles was run with a J-beta primer mix and a sample-barcoded 5' primer. A template-switch 5' adaptor carrying 12 random nucleotides introduced a unique molecular identifier onto each TCR beta cDNA molecule. Each sample yielded at least 2.5 million CDR3-containing paired-end reads. The Mint cDNA synthesis kit, primed by a TRBC-specific oligonucleotide, was used to synthesize first-strand cDNA from all RNA. After uracil-DNA glycosylase treatment, a first 18-cycle PCR used universal primers M1SS and BC2_uni_R on all cDNA. The paper's processing steps were these. Normalization of each sample was performed by random selection of 1 million high-quality reads, each carrying a distinct molecular identifier. Instead of being binned into consensus sequences, reads that shared molecular identifiers were thrown out. CDR3 identification, clonotype clustering and error correction used MiTCR with a Q25 quality threshold and the strictest error-elimination algorithm. A nonparametric unseen species model with Euler transformation was used to estimate lower-bound total TCR beta diversity. Starting from the raw public reads, TCRdb applied fastp trimming at Q25, assembled clones with MiXCR and retained in-frame beta chains. A single entry per CDR3 protein holds the most common genes and DNA from its merged rows. In this record, the V and J calls reflect TCRdb's handling and not the investigators' own analysis. The sample table lists around 780,000 distinct CDR3 sequences, 25% to 30% of them with a count of one. The top ten clones comprise 3% of the sample.

Overall results and qualifications from the work: Because donor CMV infection status was unknown, age-related changes in expanded clonotypes were potentially confounded. A strong correlation was found between observed TCR beta diversity and the percentage of naive T cells measured by flow cytometry. Compared with the aged group, more naive CD4+ T cells, fewer expanded clones and increased TCR diversity were shown by the long-lived group, suggesting age selection. Estimates of total diversity from one million sequenced T cells were regarded as lower bounds and underestimates. As age increased, observed TCR beta diversity per million T cells dropped in a roughly linear way, and a significant reduction was already evident by age 40. Conclusive comparison of naive and antigen-experienced compartments was prevented by the profiling of bulk unsorted PBMCs.

This clonotype was detected many times. Its antigen is not yet known. Per-base quality was not reported, and no clone a single base away is much larger than it. Donors were 39 systemically healthy Caucasian individuals from Russia aged about 6 to 100 years. Each donor gave 8.5 to 10 milliliters of peripheral blood, collected into EDTA-treated Vacutainer tubes. Ficoll-Paque density-gradient centrifugation was used to isolate PBMCs, with at least 6 million per sample. Total RNA was extracted from PBMCs with Trizol reagent, with at least 5.5 micrograms obtained per sample. The percentages of naive CD45RAhigh/CD27high T cells were determined by flow cytometry on a PBMC aliquot from every donor. The sample was also reused in another study, on T cells of mothers and their children. That second publication adds: Donors were nine systemically healthy Caucasian individuals: three mothers and their six children. cDNA synthesis used all of the extracted RNA, with around 1.5 ug of RNA in each 15 ul reaction. Sample barcodes and 2-4 random nucleotides were added via the M1S primer in the second PCR. Over 8 million TCR beta CDR3 reads were obtained for each mother, and 2.7 million or so reads were obtained for each child. Thymic selection similarly shapes TCR recombination output in related and unrelated pairs, with minor effect from inherited differences. Normalized repertoire overlap was always slightly but never significantly higher in related than unrelated mother-child pairs. No persistent microchimeric T cell clones were detected, at a sensitivity of approximately 110 clones per million clonotypes. Deep NGS was used in the study to compare the TCR beta repertoires of mothers and children and to look for features that separate related mother-child pairs from unrelated individuals. The mean age was about 37 +/- 4 years for the mothers and approximately 11 +/- 4 years for the children. Libraries were sequenced on Illumina HiSeq 2000 with 100+100 nt paired-end reads after adapter ligation with NEBNext reagents. To prevent cross-contamination, the mother and child libraries were prepared one month apart and sequenced in separate runs. Between roughly 500,000 and 2,300,000 distinct TCR beta clonotypes were identified per donor. Naive TCR beta clonotypes were estimated from low-frequency clonotypes matched to each donor's FACS-determined naive share, without sorting.

The sequencing sample was made of blood. The chain couples TRBV20-1 to TRBJ2-5; 9 bases in the junction line up with TRBD1. The receptor was derived from a boy aged 5-17 years in good health. The CDR3 protein is CSARTGEETQYF. The nucleotide sequence is TGCAGTGCCCGGACAGGGGAAGAGACCCAGTACTTC.